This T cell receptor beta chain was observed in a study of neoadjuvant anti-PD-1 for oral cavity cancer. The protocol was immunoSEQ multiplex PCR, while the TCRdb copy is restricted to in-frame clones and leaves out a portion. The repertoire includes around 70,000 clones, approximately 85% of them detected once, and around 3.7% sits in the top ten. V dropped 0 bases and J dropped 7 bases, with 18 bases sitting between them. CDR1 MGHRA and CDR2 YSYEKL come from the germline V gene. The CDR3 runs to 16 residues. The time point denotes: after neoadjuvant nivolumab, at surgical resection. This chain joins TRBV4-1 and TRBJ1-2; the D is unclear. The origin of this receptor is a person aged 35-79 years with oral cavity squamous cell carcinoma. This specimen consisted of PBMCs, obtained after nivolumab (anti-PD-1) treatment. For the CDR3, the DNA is TGCGCCAGCAGCCAAGATCCTGGCTCCTTTACGCGTGGCTACACCTTC. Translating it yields CASSQDPGSFTRGYTF.